These 9 T cell receptor beta chains originate from one sample sequenced in a study of beta chain features in type 1 diabetes. The isolated RNA, all of it, was reverse transcribed, so expressed TCRB transcripts were what got sequenced. Assay used: immunoSEQ multiplex PCR; TCRdb lists only in-frame clones, some missing. The sample consists of about 650,000 clones, approximately 13% of them appearing once. Regarding the study as a whole: Moderate yet significant TCRB CDR3 shortening was seen in Type 1 diabetes patients in all four CD4+ subsets.

The antigens of these receptors remain unknown. The sequenced sample consisted of naive CD4+ T cells from blood. The receptor source for this set is a man in his thirties or forties with type 1 diabetes.

The chain uses TRBV7-9 and TRBJ1-5, with a weak D call TRBD1 (5 bases). Between the trimmed V and J ends, which lost 6 bases and 3 bases, there was a span of 12 bases. Germline V gives CDR1 SEHNR, CDR2 FQNEAQ (reference sequence). CDR3 length equals 14 residues. As DNA, the CDR3 is TGTGCCAGCAGTCACGGGGGAAACAATCAGCCCCAGCATTTT. This translates into CASSHGGNNQPQHF. Full variable domain (remainder filled in from reference TRBV7-9 and TRBJ1-5): DTGVSQNPRHKITKRGQNVTFRCDPISEHNRLYWYRQTLGQGPEFLTYFQNEAQLEKSRLLSDRFSAERPKGSFSTLEIQRTEQGDSAMYLCASSHGGNNQPQHFGDGTRLSIL.

V is TRBV7-8 and J is TRBJ2-1; 8 positions agree with TRBD2. Germline V gene data show CDR1 as SGHVS and CDR2 as FQNEAQ. The V segment lost 5 bases and the J segment 3 bases; nucleotides outside the gene matches: 9. The CDR3 totals 16 residues. The CDR3 bases are TGTGCCAGCAGCATCTCGGGGACTAGTCACTACAATGAGCAGTTCTTC. Translating it yields CASSISGTSHYNEQFF.

Of note for this clone: The sample carries other DNA sequences with the same CDR3. The genes are TRBV6-4 and TRBJ2-6; D is ambiguous. Germline V gene lookup returns CDR1 MRHNA and CDR2 SNTAGT. V lost 3 bases and J 1 base, leaving 4 bases between the germline ends. The CDR3 has 14 residues. CDR3 region: CASSEASGANVLTF. Here the CDR3 DNA reads TGTGCCAGCAGTGAAGCTTCTGGGGCCAACGTCCTGACTTTC.

The chain uses TRBV9 and TRBJ2-7, with D maybe TRBD1 (6 bases). CDR3 size: 15 residues. Between the trimmed V and J ends, which lost 0 bases and 6 bases, there was a span of 16 bases. CDR1 SGDLS and CDR2 YYNGEE come from the germline V gene. The CDR3 DNA reads TGTGCCAGCAGCGTAGGCCGGGACAATGGAGGCGAGCAGTACTTC. Translating gives CASSVGRDNGGEQYF.

This clone has only a few counts. The chain has TRBV25-1 and TRBJ1-6; maybe TRBD1 (6 bases). Trimming removed 4 bases from V and 7 bases from J, with 8 bases in between. Germline CDR1 is MGHDK and CDR2 is SYGVNS. The CDR3 is 13 residues long. The CDR3 region is CASSAQGNSPLHF. The CDR3 coding sequence is TGTGCCAGCAGTGCCCAGGGGAATTCACCCCTCCACTTT.

The chain couples TRBV4-3 to TRBJ1-2; 7 bases are a match to TRBD1. V lost 4 bases to trimming and J lost 3 bases; unmatched junction nucleotides: 5. There are 14 residues in the CDR3. The germline gives CDR1 LGHNA, CDR2 YSLEER. Written as DNA, the CDR3 is TGCGCCAGCAGCCTTACAGGGGAGGACTATGGCTACACCTTC. Residues: CASSLTGEDYGYTF.

The rearrangement uses TRBV4-2 and TRBJ2-1, with a tentative D call TRBD2 (6 bases). Looked up from germline, CDR1 is LGHNA and CDR2 is YNFKEQ. This CDR3 has 14 residues. The V end lost 0 bases, the J end lost 5 bases, and 8 bases lay between the germline ends. CDR3 residues: CASSQESGDNEQFF. The CDR3 DNA is TGTGCCAGCAGCCAAGAGTCGGGGGACAATGAGCAGTTCTTC.

This clone was detected only a few times. The chain employs TRBV2 and TRBJ2-2, with D tentatively TRBD1 (5 bases). This CDR3 is built from 16 residues. Trimming removed 2 bases from V and 1 base from J, with 11 bases in between. Per germline, CDR1 SNHLY and CDR2 FYNNEI. CDR3 DNA: TGTGCCAGCAGTGAAAGGGGCGGAGTGAACACCGGGGAGCTGTTTTTT. It yields the protein CASSERGGVNTGELFF.

This clone was picked up a small number of times. This rearrangement joins TRBV5-1 to TRBJ1-6; D call uncertain. CDR1 SGHRS and CDR2 YFSETQ come from the germline V gene. Trimming pared 4 bases from V and 6 bases from J, leaving 17 bases between. The CDR3 consists of 16 residues. CDR3 DNA sequence: TGCGCCAGCAGCCGATCCAGCGGGTCCGCTAATTCACCCCTCCACTTT. Its protein product is CASSRSSGSANSPLHF.